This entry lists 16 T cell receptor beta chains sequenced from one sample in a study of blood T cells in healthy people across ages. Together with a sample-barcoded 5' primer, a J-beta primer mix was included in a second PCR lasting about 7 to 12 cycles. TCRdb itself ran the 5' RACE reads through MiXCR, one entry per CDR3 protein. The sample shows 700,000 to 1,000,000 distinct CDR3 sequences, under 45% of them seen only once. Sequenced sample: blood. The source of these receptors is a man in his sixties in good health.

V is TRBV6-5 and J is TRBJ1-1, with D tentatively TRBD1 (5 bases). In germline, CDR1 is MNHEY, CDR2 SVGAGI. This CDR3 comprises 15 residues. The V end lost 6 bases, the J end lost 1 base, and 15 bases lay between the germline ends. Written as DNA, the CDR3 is TGTGCCAGCAGCCCCGGTGGGGGAGGGAACACTGAAGCTTTCTTT. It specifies CASSPGGGGNTEAFF.

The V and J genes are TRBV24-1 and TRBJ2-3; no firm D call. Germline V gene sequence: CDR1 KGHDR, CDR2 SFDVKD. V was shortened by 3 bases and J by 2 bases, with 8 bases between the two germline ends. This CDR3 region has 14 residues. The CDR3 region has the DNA TGTGCCACCAGTGATGTACAGAACACAGATACGCAGTATTTT. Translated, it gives CATSDVQNTDTQYF.

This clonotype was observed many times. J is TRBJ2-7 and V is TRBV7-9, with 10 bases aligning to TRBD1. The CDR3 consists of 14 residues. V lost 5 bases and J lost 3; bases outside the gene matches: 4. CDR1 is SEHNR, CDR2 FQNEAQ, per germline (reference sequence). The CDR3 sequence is CASSPRTGGYEQYF. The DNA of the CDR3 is TGTGCCAGCAGCCCCAGGACAGGGGGCTACGAGCAGTACTTC.

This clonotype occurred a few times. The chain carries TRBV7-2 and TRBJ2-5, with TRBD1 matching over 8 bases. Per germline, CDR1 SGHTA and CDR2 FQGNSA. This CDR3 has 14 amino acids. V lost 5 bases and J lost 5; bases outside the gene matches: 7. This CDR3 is CASSTRQGYETQYF. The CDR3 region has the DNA TGTGCCAGCAGCACCAGACAGGGGTATGAGACCCAGTACTTC.

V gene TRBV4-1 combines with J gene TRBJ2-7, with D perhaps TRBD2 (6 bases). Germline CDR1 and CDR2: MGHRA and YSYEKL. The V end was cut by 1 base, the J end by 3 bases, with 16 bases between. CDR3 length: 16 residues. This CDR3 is CASSQGKGLHLYEQYF. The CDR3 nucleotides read TGCGCCAGCAGCCAAGGAAAGGGACTCCACCTCTACGAGCAGTACTTC.

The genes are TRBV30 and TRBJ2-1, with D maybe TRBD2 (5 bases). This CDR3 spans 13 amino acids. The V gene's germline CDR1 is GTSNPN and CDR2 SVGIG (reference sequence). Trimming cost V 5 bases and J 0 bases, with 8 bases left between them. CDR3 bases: TGTGCCTGGGGGAGCGGCTCCTACAATGAGCAGTTCTTC. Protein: CAWGSGSYNEQFF.

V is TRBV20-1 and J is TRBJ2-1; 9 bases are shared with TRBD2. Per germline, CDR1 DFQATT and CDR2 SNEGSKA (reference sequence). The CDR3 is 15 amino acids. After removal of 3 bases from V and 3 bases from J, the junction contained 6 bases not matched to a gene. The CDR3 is CSASDVAGVYNEQFF. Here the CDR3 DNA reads TGCAGTGCTAGTGATGTAGCGGGGGTCTACAATGAGCAGTTCTTC.

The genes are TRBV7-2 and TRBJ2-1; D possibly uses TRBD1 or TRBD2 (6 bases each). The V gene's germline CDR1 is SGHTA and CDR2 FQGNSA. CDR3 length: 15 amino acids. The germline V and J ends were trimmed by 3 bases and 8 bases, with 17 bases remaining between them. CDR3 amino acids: CASSFYGRGGDEQFF. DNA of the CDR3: TGTGCCAGCAGCTTTTATGGCAGGGGCGGGGATGAGCAGTTCTTC.

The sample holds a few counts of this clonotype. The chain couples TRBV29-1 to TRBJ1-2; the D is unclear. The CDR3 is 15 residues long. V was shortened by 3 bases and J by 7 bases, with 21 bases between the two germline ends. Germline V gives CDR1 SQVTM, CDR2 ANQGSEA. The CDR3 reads CSVDQTSPALTGYTF. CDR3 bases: TGCAGCGTTGACCAGACCTCGCCGGCGTTAACTGGCTACACCTTC.

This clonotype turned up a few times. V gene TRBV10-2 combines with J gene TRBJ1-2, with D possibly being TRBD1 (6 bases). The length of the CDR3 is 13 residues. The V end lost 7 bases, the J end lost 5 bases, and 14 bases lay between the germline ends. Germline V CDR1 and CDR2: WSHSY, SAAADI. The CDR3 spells CASKRQETYGYTF. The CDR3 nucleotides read TGCGCCAGCAAACGACAGGAGACTTATGGCTACACCTTC.

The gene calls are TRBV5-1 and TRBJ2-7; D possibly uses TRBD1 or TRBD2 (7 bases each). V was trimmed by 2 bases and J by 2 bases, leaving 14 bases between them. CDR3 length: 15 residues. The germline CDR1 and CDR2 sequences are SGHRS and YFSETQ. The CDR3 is CASSLTGEGTYEQYF. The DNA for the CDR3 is TGCGCCAGCAGCTTAACAGGGGAGGGGACCTACGAGCAGTACTTC.

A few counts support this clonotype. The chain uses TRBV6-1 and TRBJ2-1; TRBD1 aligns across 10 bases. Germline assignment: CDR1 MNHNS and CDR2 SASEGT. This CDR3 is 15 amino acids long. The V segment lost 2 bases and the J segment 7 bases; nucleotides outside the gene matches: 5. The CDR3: CASSEHLGQGNEQFF. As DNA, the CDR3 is TGTGCCAGCAGTGAACACCTGGGACAGGGGAATGAGCAGTTCTTC.

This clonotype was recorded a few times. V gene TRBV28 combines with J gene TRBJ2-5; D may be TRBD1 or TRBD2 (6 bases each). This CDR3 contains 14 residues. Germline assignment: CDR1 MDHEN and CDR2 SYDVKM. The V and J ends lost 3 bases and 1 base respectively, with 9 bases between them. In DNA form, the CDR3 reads TGTGCCAGCAGTTTTGGGGGGCTCCAAGAGACCCAGTACTTC. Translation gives CASSFGGLQETQYF.

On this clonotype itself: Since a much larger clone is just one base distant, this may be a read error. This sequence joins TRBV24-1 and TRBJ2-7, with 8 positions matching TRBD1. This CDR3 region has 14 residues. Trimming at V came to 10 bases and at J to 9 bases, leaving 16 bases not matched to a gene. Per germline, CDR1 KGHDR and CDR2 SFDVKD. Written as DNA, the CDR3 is TGTGCCACGGAAGGGACAGGCATTAGGGGTGGGCAGTACTTC. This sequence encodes CATEGTGIRGGQYF.

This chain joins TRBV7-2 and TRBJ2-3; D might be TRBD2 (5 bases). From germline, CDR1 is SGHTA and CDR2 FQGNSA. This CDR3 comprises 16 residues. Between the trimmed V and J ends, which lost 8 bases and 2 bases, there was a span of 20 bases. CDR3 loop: CASVSYGLRYTDTQYF. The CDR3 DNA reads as TGTGCCAGCGTGTCGTACGGACTCAGGTACACAGATACGCAGTATTTT.

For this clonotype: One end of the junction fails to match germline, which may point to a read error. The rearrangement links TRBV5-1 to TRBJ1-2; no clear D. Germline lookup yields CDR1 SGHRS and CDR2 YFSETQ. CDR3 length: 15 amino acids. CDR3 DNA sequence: TGCGCCAGCAGCTTGGTCTTCGAGGGAGGGTATGGCCACACCTTC. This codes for CASSLVFEGGYGHTF.